These 12 T cell receptor beta chains came from one sample sequenced in a study of blood T cell repertoires in COVID-19 (dated by TCRdb to the early 2020s). Libraries were built with the immunoSEQ multiplex PCR assay. Entries here come from immuneACCESS through TCRdb and include only in-frame sequences with V and J called. Some clones fail to appear in such tables; in the studies checked, an unresolved V gene covers under half of the shortfall, and the cause of the remainder is unknown. The table for this sample lists 70,000 to 95,000 clones; around 90% of them were counted only once. The ten largest clones take up about 7% of the sample. Sequencing was performed on peripheral blood. The receptors here all came from a man in his sixties or seventies with acute or convalescent COVID-19.

The rearrangement joins TRBV6-1 to TRBJ2-2; weak D call: TRBD2 (6 bases). The CDR3 runs to 15 residues. V shed 3 bases and J shed 7 bases, with 15 bases lying between them. The germline V gene has CDR1 MNHNS and CDR2 SASEGT. The CDR3 DNA reads TGTGCCAGCAGTGAGGCGACTAGGACGGGCGGGGAGCTGTTTTTT. This gives the protein CASSEATRTGGELFF.

The CDR3 DNA sequence: TGTGCCAGCAGCTTGAGAAGGACAGGGCCCAATCAGCCCCAGCATTTT. The encoded protein is CASSLRRTGPNQPQHF. The chain couples TRBV5-6 to TRBJ1-5; 8 bases align to TRBD1. Trimming removed 1 base from V and 3 bases from J; junction bases left unmatched: 6. This CDR3 has 16 amino acids. CDR1 and CDR2 from the germline V gene are SGHDT and YYEEEE.

The chain carries TRBV29-1 and TRBJ2-3, with a tentative D call TRBD2 (6 bases). CDR3 length equals 15 residues. Trimming stripped 6 bases from V and 0 bases from J, with 16 bases between. Germline CDR1 reads SQVTM; CDR2 reads ANQGSEA. The CDR3: CSVPAAGTSTDTQYF. The CDR3, as DNA: TGCAGCGTACCCGCGGCGGGGACTAGCACAGATACGCAGTATTTT.

This chain uses TRBV28 with TRBJ2-7; 9 positions agree with TRBD2. Germline values: CDR1 MDHEN, CDR2 SYDVKM. Trimming removed 7 bases from V and 1 base from J; junction bases left unmatched: 5. The CDR3 is 14 amino acids. The CDR3 sequence is CASIKRGVSYEQYF. The DNA of the CDR3 is TGTGCCAGCATAAAGCGGGGGGTTTCCTACGAGCAGTACTTC.

J is TRBJ2-3 and V is TRBV7-2, with TRBD1 matching over 7 bases. After removal of 4 bases from V and 4 bases from J, the junction contained 5 bases not matched to a gene. The CDR3 has 14 amino acids. The germline V gene has CDR1 SGHTA and CDR2 FQGNSA. In nucleotides, the CDR3 is TGTGCCAGCAGCTGGACAGGTACGGCAGATACGCAGTATTTT. Amino acids: CASSWTGTADTQYF.

The chain uses TRBV4-1 and TRBJ1-6; the D gene is possibly TRBD1 (6 bases). The V gene's germline CDR1 is MGHRA and CDR2 YSYEKL. The CDR3 contains 14 residues. The V and J ends lost 1 base and 7 bases respectively, with 8 bases between them. The CDR3 loop reads CASSQGTVNSPLHF. The DNA for the CDR3 is TGCGCCAGCAGCCAAGGGACAGTGAATTCACCCCTCCACTTT.

This chain uses TRBV19 with TRBJ2-1, with D perhaps TRBD1 (6 bases). Germline lookup yields CDR1 LNHDA and CDR2 SQIVND (reference sequence). This CDR3 is built from 14 residues. The V end was cut by 5 bases, the J end by 7 bases, with 15 bases between. In DNA, the CDR3 is TGTGCCAGTAGTTCACGACAGGACCCGAATGAGCAGTTCTTC. It specifies CASSSRQDPNEQFF.

The rearrangement joins TRBV27 to TRBJ1-5; 10 bases fit TRBD1. Germline CDR1 MNHEY, CDR2 SMNVEV (reference sequence). This CDR3 is 15 amino acids long. V dropped 8 bases and J dropped 4; count of bases not matched to a gene: 8. The CDR3 nucleotides are TGTGCCAGCGGCTCCGGGACAGGGGCGAATCAGCCCCAGCATTTT. Residues: CASGSGTGANQPQHF.

V gene TRBV24-1 combines with J gene TRBJ2-3; TRBD1 aligns across 8 bases. The CDR3 covers 16 residues. Per the germline V gene, CDR1 is KGHDR and CDR2 is SFDVKD. J was trimmed by 3 bases and V by 4 bases; bases with no gene match: 8. The CDR3 DNA follows: TGTGCCACCAGTGAGCGGACAGGGATGGGGACAGATACGCAGTATTTT. It encodes CATSERTGMGTDTQYF.

This chain connects TRBV30 to TRBJ2-5, with a possible D match to TRBD1 (5 bases). This CDR3 is built from 14 residues. Germline V CDR1 and CDR2: GTSNPN, SVGIG (reference sequence). Between the trimmed V and J ends, which lost 5 bases and 1 base, there was a span of 14 bases. This CDR3 is CAWSQGALQETQYF. CDR3 DNA: TGTGCCTGGTCCCAAGGGGCTCTCCAAGAGACCCAGTACTTC.

This chain joins TRBV6-5 and TRBJ1-4; a weak D match, TRBD1 (5 bases). The V end lost 6 bases, the J end lost 4 bases, and 12 bases lay between the germline ends. The V gene's germline CDR1 is MNHEY and CDR2 SVGAGI. CDR3 size: 14 residues. DNA for the CDR3: TGTGCCAGCAGCCCCCCGGGGGATAATGAAAAACTGTTTTTT. It translates to CASSPPGDNEKLFF.

V usage is TRBV30 and J usage is TRBJ1-4; TRBD1 aligns across 9 bases. Germline CDR1 and CDR2: GTSNPN and SVGIG (reference sequence). V gave up 2 bases and J gave up 6 bases; unmatched junction bases: 7. The CDR3 extends over 15 amino acids. CDR3 bases: TGTGCCTGGAGTTCCCTGGGACAGGGAGATGAAAAACTGTTTTTT. The encoded protein is CAWSSLGQGDEKLFF. Variable domain in full (rest from reference TRBV30 and TRBJ1-4): SQTIHQWPATLVQPVGSPLSLECTVEGTSNPNLYWYRQAAGRGLQLLFYSVGIGQISSEVPQNLSASRPQDRQFILSSKKLLLSDSGFYLCAWSSLGQGDEKLFFGSGTQLSVL.